A selection of T cell receptor beta chains follows, all from one sample in a study of identifying expanded T cells in peripheral blood. TCRdb's table, derived via immunoSEQ multiplex PCR, lists solely in-frame clones and lacks some. The table shows 95,000 or so clones, with approximately 86% occurring only once. The sequenced sample consisted of blood. The receptors stem from a person aged 18 to 75 in good health. Both conserved end residues are part of each CDR3. The order of the fields is clone size, V gene, D gene, J gene, CDR3 DNA, CDR3 protein. The D gene is left open where the match is weak. Clone size, where shown, is once, few, many, or a class for clones that have expanded.

>.|TRBV29-1|TRBD1|TRBJ1-2
TGCAGCGTCTCTGGGACAGGGAGAGGCTATGGCTACACCTTC
CSVSGTGRGYGYTF
>.|TRBV12-5|.|TRBJ2-7
TGTGCTAGTGGTATCAACTACGAGCAGTACTTC
CASGINYEQYF
>.|TRBV29-1|TRBD2|TRBJ2-7
TGCAGCGTTGCCTCCCTAGCGGGGAAGCCCTACGAGCAGTACTTC
CSVASLAGKPYEQYF
>.|TRBV4-3|.|TRBJ2-2
TGCGCCAGCCGACGGGGGTACACCGGGGAGCTGTTTTTT
CASRRGYTGELFF
>.|TRBV4-1|TRBD1|TRBJ1-1
TGCGCCAGCAAACCTTACGGCTCCGCAGGGGGAGGGGCTTTCTTT
CASKPYGSAGGGAFF
>.|TRBV27|.|TRBJ1-1
TGTGCCAGCACCCTTTTCAGGGGAGATACTGAAGCTTTCTTT
CASTLFRGDTEAFF
>.|TRBV5-8|.|TRBJ2-1
TGTGCCAGCAGCTTGGCCCCCGGGGGATTCTACAATGAGCAGTTCTTC
CASSLAPGGFYNEQFF
>.|TRBV10-2|TRBD1|TRBJ2-7
TGCGCCAGCAAAGACAGGGTCAATCACGAGCAGTACTTC
CASKDRVNHEQYF
>.|TRBV7-2|.|TRBJ2-7
TGTGCCAGCACCTCACCGGGGATTGGCTCCTACGAGCAGTACTTC
CASTSPGIGSYEQYF
>.|TRBV29-1|.|TRBJ2-7
TGCAGCGTTGGGACGGCCTCCTACGAGCAGTACTTC
CSVGTASYEQYF
>.|TRBV2|.|TRBJ1-5
TGTGCCAGCAGTGGAGTGACCAATAGCAATCAGCCCCAGCATTTT
CASSGVTNSNQPQHF
>once|TRBV6-5|.|TRBJ2-2
TGTGCCAGCAGTCCCTCGGGAACCGGGGAGCTGTTTTTT
CASSPSGTGELFF
>.|TRBV29-1|.|TRBJ1-1
TGCAGCGTGCCAAAAGGGGGAGGGCTTGAAGCTTTCTTT
CSVPKGGGLEAFF
>.|TRBV30|.|TRBJ1-2
TGTGCCTGGAGTGGGGGGTACTATGGCTACACCTTC
CAWSGGYYGYTF
>.|TRBV5-4|TRBD1|TRBJ1-2
TGTGCCAGCAGCTTGTTCGGGACAGGGGGGCTTGGCTACACCTTC
CASSLFGTGGLGYTF
>.|TRBV10-2|.|TRBJ1-1
TGCGCCAGCAGTGAGATCGGGGGGGCGTACACTGAAGCTTTCTTT
CASSEIGGAYTEAFF
>.|TRBV29-1|.|TRBJ2-1
TGCAGCTCCGGGGACGGCGACAATGAGCAGTTCTTC
CSSGDGDNEQFF
>.|TRBV5-6|TRBD1|TRBJ2-2
TGTGCCAGCAGCCTAGGAGCCGGGACAGTTCTACTCGGGGAGCTGTTTTTT
CASSLGAGTVLLGELFF
>.|TRBV7-7|TRBD1|TRBJ2-2
TGTGCCAGCAGCTCCGGACAGGGCTGGAGAACCGGGGAGCTGTCTTTT
CASSSGQGWRTGELSF
>.|TRBV6-1|.|TRBJ1-1
TGTGCCAGCAGGGAAAAACTCACAGGTTACACTGAAGCTTTCTTT
CASREKLTGYTEAFF
>.|TRBV6-5|.|TRBJ2-7
TGTGCCAGCAGTTACGGGCCTGGGGGGGAGCAGTACTTC
CASSYGPGGEQYF
>few|TRBV28|.|TRBJ2-6
TGTGCCAGCAGTTTGGAAGGAGGTTGGTCATCTGGGGCCAACGTCCTGACTTTC
CASSLEGGWSSGANVLTF
>few|TRBV10-3|TRBD2|TRBJ2-2
TGTGCCATCAGTGATCAGACTAGCGGAAACACCGGGGAGCTGTTTTTT
CAISDQTSGNTGELFF
>.|TRBV6-1|.|TRBJ1-2
TGTGCCGGGAGAGAAAGGGGCGACTATGGCTACACCTTC
CAGRERGDYGYTF
>.|TRBV7-3|TRBD2|TRBJ2-2
TGTGCCAGCAGCCCATCCCCTCGGGGGGCCGGGGAGCTGTTTTTT
CASSPSPRGAGELFF
>.|TRBV20-1|.|TRBJ2-5
TGCAGTGCTATACGGGAGACCCAGTACTTC
CSAIRETQYF
>once|TRBV11-2|.|TRBJ1-4
TGTGCCAGCAGCTCGAGGGGGGCTAATGAAAAACTGTTTTTT
CASSSRGANEKLFF
>few|TRBV2|.|TRBJ1-2
TGTGCCAGCAGTTTACAACAGGTTTACTACACCTTC
CASSLQQVYYTF
>.|TRBV27|TRBD1|TRBJ2-7
TGTGCCAGCGGTCGGGGACAGGGGGCTTACGAGCAGTACTTC
CASGRGQGAYEQYF
>.|TRBV25-1|TRBD1|TRBJ1-3
TGTGCCAGCAGTGCAATATTGGGACAGGAGTCCTCTGGAAACACCATATATTTT
CASSAILGQESSGNTIYF
>.|TRBV5-1|.|TRBJ1-2
TGCGCCAGCAGCTTGGAGGGATCCTTCTATGGCTACACCTTC
CASSLEGSFYGYTF
>.|TRBV19|.|TRBJ1-1
TGTGCCAGTAGTGTTGTCCCAGGGGCCTTCACTGAAGCTTTCTTT
CASSVVPGAFTEAFF
>.|TRBV7-2|TRBD1|TRBJ2-5
TGTGCCAGCAGCTTCTACGGACAGGGCCAAGAGACCCAGTACTTC
CASSFYGQGQETQYF
>.|TRBV5-4|.|TRBJ1-3
TGTGCCAGCAGCGTGGCGGGGCGAAGCTCTGGAAACACCATATATTTT
CASSVAGRSSGNTIYF
>.|TRBV18|.|TRBJ1-1
TGTGCCAGCTCCGCCCAGGGAACCTCGAACACTGAAGCTTTCTTT
CASSAQGTSNTEAFF
>.|TRBV12-5|.|TRBJ1-1
TGTGCTAGTGGTTCCCAGGGGAACACTGAAGCTTTCTTT
CASGSQGNTEAFF
>.|TRBV20-1|.|TRBJ2-3
TGCAGTGCTCCAAAGAGAGATACGCAGTATTTT
CSAPKRDTQYF